A selection of T cell receptor beta chains follows, all from one sample in a study of T cell responses to AZD1222 COVID-19 vaccine. Using immunoSEQ multiplex PCR, the repertoire was profiled, and TCRdb retains in-frame clones only, with some absent. The sample has some 130,000 clones, approximately 91% seen once. The sequences come from peripheral blood, collected on day 0 of AZD1222 vaccination. Receptors were obtained from an adult in good health. Both conserved end residues are part of each CDR3. The D gene is left open where the match is weak. The size field is filled for only some rows; it gives once, few, many or a size class.

size	D	V	J	CDR3	DNA
-	-	TRBV6-5	TRBJ1-1	CASSPEWAEAFF	TGTGCCAGCAGCCCCGAGTGGGCTGAAGCTTTCTTT
-	TRBD1	TRBV4-3	TRBJ1-6	CASSQTRDSYNSPLHF	TGCGCCAGCAGCCAGACTAGGGACAGTTATAATTCACCCCTCCACTTT
-	-	TRBV5-5	TRBJ1-1	CASSLIYRNTEAFF	TGTGCCAGCAGCTTGATATACAGGAACACTGAAGCTTTCTTT
-	TRBD2	TRBV7-3	TRBJ2-7	CASSTGLEQEQYF	TGTGCCAGCAGCACCGGACTAGAACAAGAGCAGTACTTC
once	TRBD1	TRBV6-5	TRBJ2-7	CASSPPDRGLYEQYF	TGTGCCAGCAGTCCACCGGACAGGGGACTATACGAGCAGTACTTC
-	-	TRBV12-3/TRBV12-4	TRBJ1-1	CASRGPRAFF	TGTGCCAGCAGGGGGCCCAGGGCTTTCTTT
-	-	TRBV12-3/TRBV12-4	TRBJ1-1	CASSPDSYTEAFF	TGTGCCAGCAGCCCGGACAGCTACACTGAAGCTTTCTTT
once	TRBD2	TRBV5-1	TRBJ2-1	CASSFGGSSYNEQFF	TGCGCCAGCAGCTTCGGCGGGAGCTCCTACAATGAGCAGTTCTTC
-	-	TRBV30	TRBJ1-1	CACRESTEAFF	TGTGCCTGCAGGGAGAGCACTGAAGCTTTCTTT
-	-	TRBV7-9	TRBJ1-4	CASSLASGTNEKLFF	TGTGCCAGCAGCTTAGCTTCGGGGACTAATGAAAAACTGTTTTTT
-	-	TRBV5-1	TRBJ1-1	CASSFVPGESGTEAFF	TGCGCCAGCAGCTTCGTCCCAGGGGAAAGCGGCACTGAAGCTTTCTTT
-	-	TRBV1	TRBJ1-5	CTSSLLARNRGNQPQHF	TGCACCAGCAGCCTCCTAGCCCGAAATAGGGGCAATCAGCCCCAGCATTTT
once	-	TRBV10-3	TRBJ2-1	CAISERQDGDEQFF	TGTGCCATCAGTGAGAGACAGGATGGAGATGAGCAGTTCTTC
-	TRBD1	TRBV6-2/TRBV6-3	TRBJ1-5	CASSYSGQGKPQHF	TGTGCCAGCAGTTACTCCGGACAGGGGAAGCCCCAGCATTTT
-	-	TRBV2	TRBJ1-3	CASSEQGPNSGNTIYF	TGTGCCAGCAGTGAGCAGGGGCCGAATTCTGGAAACACCATATATTTT
few	TRBD1	TRBV19	TRBJ1-3	CASKKDGTVLISGNTIYF	TGTGCCAGTAAAAAAGATGGGACAGTCCTAATCTCTGGAAACACCATATATTTT
-	TRBD2	TRBV4-2	TRBJ2-2	CASSQDDGSGTGELFF	TGTGCCAGCAGCCAAGATGACGGTAGCGGGACCGGGGAGCTGTTTTTT
few	-	TRBV5-1	TRBJ1-5	CASSLEDMVRDGVFF	TGCGCCAGCAGCTTGGAAGACATGGTAAGGGACGGAGTATTTTTT
once	-	TRBV27	TRBJ2-3	CASSLSRDTQYF	TGTGCCAGCAGTTTATCTCGGGATACGCAGTATTTT
-	-	TRBV5-4	TRBJ1-4	CASRELSNEKLFF	TGTGCCAGCAGGGAACTCTCCAATGAAAAACTGTTTTTT
-	TRBD1	TRBV19	TRBJ1-1	CASSITQGGTEAFF	TGTGCCAGTAGTATAACGCAGGGGGGTACTGAAGCTTTCTTT
few	-	TRBV15	TRBJ2-5	CATSRWGPTETQYF	TGTGCCACCAGCAGATGGGGACCCACCGAGACCCAGTACTTC
-	-	TRBV11-1	TRBJ2-1	CASSLEEGSEFF	TGTGCCAGCAGCTTAGAAGAGGGTTCGGAGTTCTTC
-	TRBD1	TRBV7-8	TRBJ1-5	CASSLFELRGRQPQHF	TGTGCCAGCAGCTTATTCGAGTTGAGGGGGCGCCAGCCCCAGCATTTT
-	-	TRBV12-3/TRBV12-4	TRBJ2-4	CASSFSPKGIQYF	TGTGCCAGCAGTTTTTCCCCCAAAGGCATTCAGTACTTC
-	TRBD1	TRBV12-3/TRBV12-4	TRBJ1-2	CASSLGQGVGYTF	TGTGCCAGCAGTTTAGGGCAGGGGGTTGGCTACACCTTC
-	TRBD2	TRBV5-1	TRBJ2-3	CASSPLTSGARDTQYF	TGCGCCAGCAGCCCACTAACTAGCGGTGCACGAGATACGCAGTATTTT
-	-	TRBV5-1	TRBJ1-2	CASSQAGGVDGYTF	TGCGCCAGCAGCCAGGCTGGGGGGGTAGATGGCTACACCTTC
-	-	TRBV11-1	TRBJ2-1	CASSLDTVSSYNEQFF	TGTGCCAGCAGCTTAGATACTGTCAGCTCCTACAATGAGCAGTTCTTC